The clone carrying this T cell receptor (beta chain) has only a few counts. Cells sorted as Tregs were CD4+, CD25+ and CD127-/low. Germline V gene data show CDR1 as WNHNN and CDR2 as SYGVQD (reference sequence). The CDR3 runs 13 residues. V was trimmed by 4 bases and J by 0 bases, leaving 3 bases between them. TCRdb re-called the 5' RACE reads with MiXCR, one entry per CDR3 protein. This sample has around 44,000 distinct CDR3 sequences, with roughly 21% found just once. The source of this sequence is a female donor with breast cancer. This chain links TRBV10-1 with TRBJ2-2, with D uncertain. Sequences were obtained from Tregs sorted from blood. The CDR3 is CASSGPNTGELFF. The DNA for the CDR3 is TGCGCCAGCAGTGGACCGAACACCGGGGAGCTGTTTTTT.